These T cell receptor beta chains were read from a single sample in a study of blood T cells in healthy people across ages. TCRdb reanalysed the 5' RACE reads using MiXCR and keeps one entry per CDR3 protein. The profile shows 600,000 to 900,000 distinct CDR3 sequences, under 30% of them singletons. A further study also used this sample, focusing on T cells of mothers and their children.

Sequencing was performed on blood. These receptors were collected from a boy between 5 and 17 years old in good health. Each CDR3 is given with its conserved first and last residue. Each record gives: D gene, J gene, clone size, V gene, CDR3 protein, CDR3 DNA. The D gene is left open where the match is weak. Only part of the rows carry a size: once, few, many, or a class if the clone is expanded.

>.|TRBJ2-7|.|TRBV11-1
CASSPWDRYYEQYF
TGTGCCAGCAGTCCCTGGGACCGCTACTACGAGCAGTACTTC
>TRBD2|TRBJ2-5|.|TRBV9
CASSFSGVYQETQYF
TGTGCCAGCAGCTTTAGCGGGGTCTACCAAGAGACCCAGTACTTC
>.|TRBJ1-6|.|TRBV12-3/TRBV12-4
CASTKGQGSVVYSPLHF
TGTGCCAGCACCAAAGGTCAGGGATCGGTCGTCTATTCACCCCTCCACTTT
>TRBD1|TRBJ2-7|.|TRBV6-6
CASSYSWTGTGGYEQYF
TGTGCCAGCAGTTACTCGTGGACAGGGACAGGGGGCTACGAGCAGTACTTC
>.|TRBJ2-4|.|TRBV29-1
CSVVRQGGNIQYF
TGCAGCGTTGTAAGACAGGGAGGAAACATTCAGTACTTC
>.|TRBJ2-3|.|TRBV28
CASRRRGVADTQYF
TGTGCCAGCCGGCGCAGGGGAGTGGCAGATACGCAGTATTTT
>TRBD1|TRBJ1-4|.|TRBV4-2
CASSQHTGGPEKLFF
TGTGCCAGCAGCCAACATACAGGGGGCCCTGAAAAACTGTTTTTT
>TRBD2|TRBJ2-1|.|TRBV25-1
CASSYTLTSGIINEQFF
TGTGCCAGCAGTTACACCCTGACTAGCGGGATCATTAATGAGCAGTTCTTC
>TRBD1|TRBJ2-7|few|TRBV27
CASSLYSGTGLYEQYF
TGTGCCAGCAGTTTATACTCCGGGACAGGCCTCTACGAGCAGTACTTC
>.|TRBJ2-1|.|TRBV20-1
CRPGPPGEQFF
TGCAGACCTGGACCGCCGGGTGAGCAGTTCTTC
>.|TRBJ1-2|few|TRBV20-1
CSARASWGHQVGHTF
TGCAGTGCTAGAGCCTCCTGGGGACACCAGGTTGGCCACACCTTC
>.|TRBJ2-5|.|TRBV10-3
CAISPQGLKETQYF
TGTGCCATCAGTCCACAGGGCTTGAAAGAGACCCAGTACTTC
>TRBD1|TRBJ1-1|few|TRBV29-1
CSVDRQGETEAFF
TGCAGCGTTGACCGACAGGGGGAAACTGAAGCTTTCTTT
>.|TRBJ1-2|.|TRBV29-1
CSVEDDGRAGSYGYTF
TGCAGCGTTGAAGATGATGGTAGGGCAGGAAGTTATGGCTACACCTTC
>.|TRBJ2-2|few|TRBV12-5
CASGLVYGQIGELFF
TGTGCTAGTGGTTTGGTATATGGCCAGATCGGGGAGCTGTTTTTT
>TRBD1|TRBJ1-2|.|TRBV9
CASSASPGQGYGYTF
TGTGCCAGCAGCGCCTCCCCCGGACAGGGTTATGGCTACACCTTC
>.|TRBJ1-1|few|TRBV2
CASSDLGSLNTEASF
TGTGCCAGCAGTGACCTCGGATCATTGAACACTGAGGCTTCCTTT
>TRBD2|TRBJ2-7|many|TRBV28
CASSLNGIGGGTGMSSYEQYF
TGTGCCAGCAGTTTAAATGGAATTGGCGGGGGTACTGGGATGAGCTCCTACGAGCAGTACTTC